A single T cell receptor beta chain is shown here with its context. Its antigen is unknown. The record has no base qualities; no much larger clone is one base away. The time point label corresponds to: cycle 4 day 1 (C4D1), after less than 7 weeks of nivolumab. All trial patients had relapsed after autologous stem cell transplantation, with cohorts A, B and C differing in prior brentuximab vedotin exposure. The trial cohort comprised some 60 patients with relapsed/refractory classical Hodgkin lymphoma whose best overall responses were complete response, partial response or progressive disease. Single-agent nivolumab was administered to trial patients in the multi-cohort phase II CheckMate 205 trial. Best overall response was determined by an independent review committee according to the 2007 International Working Group response criteria. PBMCs from the trial were collected at three points: immediately before nivolumab initiation (C1D1), and during therapy at cycle 2 day 1 and cycle 4 day 1. Peripheral blood was collected in 8 mL Vacutainer Cell Preparation Tubes, from which PBMCs were isolated by centrifugation and then cryopreserved.

This entry is derived from a study of PD-1 blockade in classical Hodgkin lymphoma (TCRdb year 2020). In terms of the full investigation: Nivolumab dosing was 3 mg/kg intravenously every 2 weeks, continuing until either disease progression or unacceptable toxicity. The study used TCR beta sequencing and CyTOF to define a peripheral blood immune signature of response to PD-1 blockade in classical Hodgkin lymphoma. General study outcomes and caveats: The study covered only a single clinical trial cohort, and the causes of the repertoire differences, possibly disease activity or prior therapy, were still not defined. By C4D1, a significant rise was seen in CD4+ TCR diversity but not in CD8+ TCR diversity (p=0.0027 vs p=0.16), and the rise was most apparent among complete responders (p=0.02). Lower diversity was seen in patients whose nivolumab began less than 1 year after ASCT, and these patients were left out of later analyses so that immune reconstitution would not confound the results. Among trial patients, those achieving complete response had baseline diversity similar to that of newly diagnosed patients, while diversity was significantly lower in partial responders and progressors. Baseline TCR diversity was reported to be lower in newly diagnosed patients than in healthy donors and to be lower still in relapsed/refractory patients.

The germline ends are 19 bases apart after V is trimmed by 3 bases and J by 10 bases. Based on the germline V gene, the CDR1 and CDR2 sequences are SGHRS and YFSETQ. The CDR3 sequence holds 14 residues, the cysteine and phenylalanine included. Just CDR3 DNA is preserved here, 42 bases in frame from base 1. Genomic DNA was extracted with the Qiagen DNeasy kit from unsorted PBMCs and from negatively selected CD4+ and CD8+ fractions. Amplification of TCR beta CDR3 regions was done by immunoSEQ multiplex PCR with primers that anneal to V and J segments. A synthetic immune receptor repertoire was used to minimize amplification bias, and remaining bias was computationally removed after sequencing. On the authors' methods: Custom Python scripts were used to quantify repertoire diversity as the Shannon entropy index. The unsorted, CD4+ and CD8+ repertoires were each analyzed separately, with the exception of combined analyses, where CD4+ and CD8+ sequences were merged in silico. A clone counted as expanded when the clone's frequency after treatment rose at least 2-fold relative to C1D1, and clones undetected at baseline were given a pseudocount of 0.5. Singleton clones were defined as clones with 0 or 1 copy at C1D1, and non-singleton clones were defined as clones with 2 or more copies. By matching protein sequences in sorted samples from the same patient, clones expanded in unsorted samples were annotated as CD4+, CD8+ or unknown. Diversity changes from C1D1 to C4D1 were tested in paired samples using Wilcoxon tests. TCRdb limited this immuneACCESS table to in-frame rearrangements with V and J called. A share of clones is missing; checked studies link under half to unresolved V genes, and the rest is unexplained. V and J calls and clone size are given by that table; D and trimming were obtained from the DNA. In all, the sample holds about 85,000 clones, and about nine tenths of those were seen once. The ten largest clones take up under 3.5% of the sample.

The receptor was isolated from a human donor with classical Hodgkin lymphoma. The sequences come from peripheral blood mononuclear cells (PBMCs), collected before the fourth cycle of nivolumab. This sequence uses TRBV5-1 and TRBJ1-1; a tentative D match to TRBD1 spans 5 bases. The CDR3 protein is CASSSLTVQNRAFF. The sequenced DNA is TGCGCCAGCAGCTCCCTGACAGTGCAGAATAGAGCTTTCTTT.